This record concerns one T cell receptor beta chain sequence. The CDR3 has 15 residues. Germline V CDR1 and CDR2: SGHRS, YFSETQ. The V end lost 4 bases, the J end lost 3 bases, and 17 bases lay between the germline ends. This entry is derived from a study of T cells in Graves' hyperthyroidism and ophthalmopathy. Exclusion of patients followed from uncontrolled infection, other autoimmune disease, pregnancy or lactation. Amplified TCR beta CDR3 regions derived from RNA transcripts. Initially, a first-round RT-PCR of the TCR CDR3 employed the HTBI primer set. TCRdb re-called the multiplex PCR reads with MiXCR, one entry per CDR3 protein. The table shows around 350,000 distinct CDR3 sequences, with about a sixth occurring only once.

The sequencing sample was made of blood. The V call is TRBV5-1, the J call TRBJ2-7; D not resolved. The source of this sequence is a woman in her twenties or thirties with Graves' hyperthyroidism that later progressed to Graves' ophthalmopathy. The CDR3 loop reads CASSPGIGQYYEQYF. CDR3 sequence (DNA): TGCGCCAGCAGCCCTGGAATCGGTCAGTACTACGAGCAGTACTTC.